These 13 T cell receptor beta chains originate from one sample sequenced in a study of T cells in Graves' hyperthyroidism and ophthalmopathy. The investigators amplified TCR beta CDR3 regions from RNA transcripts. First-round RT-PCR of the TCR CDR3 relied on the HTBI primer set. TCRdb re-derived calls from the multiplex PCR reads in MiXCR, one entry per CDR3 protein. The sample yields roughly 100,000 distinct CDR3 sequences, approximately 39% seen once. Input material: peripheral blood or thyroid tissue (not recorded which). Every receptor here comes from a woman aged 30 to 39 with Graves' hyperthyroidism.

This clonotype was counted at least ten times. CDR3 in amino acids: CASSYPGGPKSGELFF. CDR3 nucleotide sequence: TGTGCCAGCAGCTACCCGGGAGGGCCGAAGTCCGGGGAGCTGTTTTTT. The V and J genes are TRBV7-9 and TRBJ2-2, with 8 nucleotides matching TRBD2. Germline CDR1 and CDR2: SEHNR and FQNEAQ (reference sequence). The CDR3 is 16 amino acids. V lost 4 bases, J lost 6 bases, and 10 bases stayed unmatched. The variable domain in full, completed from reference TRBV7-9 and TRBJ2-2, reads DTGVSQNPRHKITKRGQNVTFRCDPISEHNRLYWYRQTLGQGPEFLTYFQNEAQLEKSRLLSDRFSAERPKGSFSTLEIQRTEQGDSAMYLCASSYPGGPKSGELFFGEGSRLTVL.

This clonotype has only one observation. A single base separates this from a much larger clone, so it may be a read error. The CDR3 ends on some other residue instead of the conserved phenylalanine or tryptophan, so this is likely a read error. The V and J genes are TRBV2 and TRBJ2-3; tentative D call: TRBD1 (6 bases). The V gene's germline CDR1 is SNHLY and CDR2 FYNNEI. The V end was cut by 5 bases, the J end by 2 bases, with 14 bases between. The CDR3 runs to 15 residues. The CDR3 DNA reads as TGTGCCAGCAGTACAGGGTTGGATCCCACAGATACGCAGTATTCT. It specifies CASSTGLDPTDTQYS.

The chain recombines TRBV10-3 with TRBJ1-1; no clear D gene. The CDR3 contains 14 residues. V lost 6 bases and J lost 4, with 15 bases in between. In germline, CDR1 is ENHRY, CDR2 SYGVKD. CDR3 region: CAISSPGEGTEAFF. In nucleotides, the CDR3 is TGTGCCATCAGCTCACCAGGAGAGGGCACTGAAGCTTTCTTT.

This chain joins TRBV20-1 and TRBJ1-6; 8 bases align to TRBD1. After removal of 6 bases from V and 8 bases from J, the junction contained 9 bases not matched to a gene. Looked up from germline, CDR1 is DFQATT and CDR2 is SNEGSKA (reference sequence). The CDR3 has 14 residues. The DNA of the CDR3 is TGCAGTGCGGGATCAGGGGGCGAGGATTCACCCCTCCACTTT. As protein: CSAGSGGEDSPLHF.

This clonotype was picked up many times. The J gene is TRBJ2-2, the V gene TRBV28; 7 bases fit TRBD2. The V and J ends lost 3 bases and 0 bases, in that order; junction bases with no gene match: 10. Looked up from germline, CDR1 is MDHEN and CDR2 is SYDVKM. The CDR3 loop spans 18 amino acids. CDR3 nucleotides: TGTGCCAGCAGTTTGACCTTTCGCGGGAGAACGAACACCGGGGAGCTGTTTTTT. Translation gives CASSLTFRGRTNTGELFF.

The rearrangement links TRBV20-1 to TRBJ1-5; the D is unclear. The CDR3 totals 9 residues. Trimming left V 2 bases short and J 11 bases short, with 4 bases between. Per the germline V gene, CDR1 is DFQATT and CDR2 is SNEGSKA (reference sequence). The CDR3 nucleotides are TGCAGTGCTAGATTGGCCCAGCATTTT. It encodes CSARLAQHF.

This clonotype has ten or more counts. The chain links TRBV4-1 to TRBJ2-5; D remains ambiguous. Germline assignment: CDR1 MGHRA and CDR2 YSYEKL. The V end was cut by 1 base, the J end by 7 bases, with 7 bases between. This CDR3 is 12 amino acids long. CDR3 protein: CASSQVPGTQYF. Here the CDR3 DNA reads TGCGCCAGCAGCCAAGTTCCGGGGACCCAGTACTTC.

In this sample, this clonotype turned up many times. This chain links TRBV18 with TRBJ1-2; D is unclear. Trimming pared 6 bases from V and 7 bases from J, leaving 18 bases between. The CDR3 has 14 amino acids. Germline values: CDR1 KGHSH, CDR2 LQKENI. CDR3 in amino acids: CASSQEFGRGGYTF. CDR3 coding DNA: TGTGCCAGCTCGCAGGAATTCGGCCGCGGTGGCTACACCTTC.

In regard to this clonotype: Since a much larger clone is just one base distant, this may be a read error. The chain employs TRBV5-4 and TRBJ2-2, with D tentatively TRBD1 (7 bases). This CDR3 has 15 amino acids. Trimming pared 0 bases from V and 3 bases from J, leaving 9 bases between. Germline CDR1 reads SGHNT; CDR2 reads YYREEE (reference sequence). The CDR3 sequence is CASSLGRGDTGELFF. CDR3 nucleotides: TGTGCCAGCAGCTTGGGCAGGGGGGACACCGGGGAGCTGTTTTTT.

In this sample, this clonotype turned up many times. The rearrangement links TRBV10-3 to TRBJ1-6, with 10 bases matching TRBD1. The CDR3 runs 14 residues. J lost 7 bases, V lost 6 bases, and 3 bases had no gene match. Germline-derived CDR1 and CDR2 are ENHRY and SYGVKD. CDR3 amino acids: CAISGTGVNSPLHF. CDR3 coding DNA: TGTGCCATCAGCGGGACAGGGGTAAATTCACCCCTCCACTTT.

The chain combines TRBV27 with TRBJ1-6, with D perhaps matching TRBD1 (5 bases). The CDR3 contains 13 residues. Trimming stripped 4 bases from V and 7 bases from J, with 8 bases between. Per the germline V gene, CDR1 is MNHEY and CDR2 is SMNVEV (reference sequence). The CDR3 DNA sequence: TGTGCCAGCAGTTGGGGGGGGAATTCACCCCTCCACTTT. This sequence encodes CASSWGGNSPLHF.

This clonotype was observed a single time. A clone one base away is much larger, so this may be a read error. This chain uses TRBV2 with TRBJ1-2; no firm D call. This CDR3 region has 13 residues. CDR1 is SNHLY, CDR2 FYNNEI, per germline. Trimming stripped 5 bases from V and 7 bases from J, with 14 bases between. Written as DNA, the CDR3 is TGTGCCAGCAGTTTGACGGCAGGAGGTGGCTACACCTTC. Its protein product is CASSLTAGGGYTF.

This clonotype was counted many times. V gene TRBV5-4 combines with J gene TRBJ1-2, with 9 bases identical to TRBD1. Trimming at V came to 5 bases and at J to 0 bases, leaving 20 bases not matched to a gene. Germline CDR1 is SGHNT and CDR2 is YYREEE (reference sequence). CDR3 length: 20 residues. The DNA of the CDR3 is TGTGCCAGCAGACCTCGACAGGGGGATTCCCTGCGATTAGCTAACTATGGCTACACCTTC. This gives the protein CASRPRQGDSLRLANYGYTF.